The entry below describes one T cell receptor (beta chain). Its specificity is unknown. Described treatment: oral pan-JAK inhibitor, 5-10 mg twice daily. The V gene lost 0 bases and the J gene lost 5 bases, with 9 bases spanning the gap. The CDR3 consists of 14 residues. The germline V gene has CDR1 MGHRA and CDR2 YSYEKL. The record originates from a study of CD8+ T cells in alopecia areata. Extracted RNA was reverse transcribed into cDNA, the sequencing template. TCRdb keeps only in-frame clones here, not all; method: immunoSEQ multiplex PCR. Among 100,000 to 130,000 clones, roughly 89% were seen once, and the ten largest hold less than 30%. Findings and limits, study-wide: Scalp samples also contribute reads from the resident alphabeta T cells found in normal skin. Scalp clonality decreased significantly with tofacitinib, and so did expanded CD8+ clones among the top 100.

The input for sequencing was CD8+ T cells sorted from blood, taken at week 24, from a patient treated with tofacitinib. The sequence came from a human donor with alopecia areata. The J gene is TRBJ2-3, the V gene TRBV4-1, with D hard to call. The CDR3 loop is CASSQDSRLDTQYF. The CDR3 DNA sequence: TGCGCCAGCAGCCAAGATTCAAGGTTAGATACGCAGTATTTT.